This T cell receptor beta chain was found in a study of a mutant IDH1 vaccine in newly diagnosed glioma. TCRdb keeps only in-frame clones here, not all; method: immunoSEQ multiplex PCR. This table holds about 24,000 clones, 82% found once. Trimming took off 5 bases at V and 6 bases at J, with 14 bases between the two ends. The CDR3 sequence is 15 residues long. Per the germline V gene, CDR1 is ENHRY and CDR2 is SYGVKD. As concerns this clone: Its cognate antigen is unknown.

Specified time point: week 47, end of study. Vaccination comprised doses that each held 300 ug of mutant IDH1 20-mer peptide, plus topical imiquimod. This chain links TRBV10-3 with TRBJ1-6; D is perhaps TRBD1 (5 bases). Sequencing used PBMCs, obtained from a glioma patient whose treatment included an IDH1 peptide vaccine. This clonotype originated in a man between 35 and 55 years old with glioma. Some clones in this sample may be carry-over from other donors' samples. This CDR3 is CAISPGLTSNSPLHF. The CDR3 DNA reads TGTGCCATCAGTCCGGGGCTCACCTCTAATTCACCCCTCCACTTT.